The 2 T cell receptor beta chains reported below all come from one sample, sequenced in a study of post-analysis software for immune sequencing data. Study conclusions and caveats: Controls had lower frequencies than patients of 4 or 5 TRBV segments, which included TRBV5-6, TRBV5-1 and TRBV20-1.

TCR beta cDNA libraries had unique molecular identifiers. TCRdb re-derived calls from the PCR reads in MiXCR, one entry per CDR3 protein. The table has fewer than 550,000 distinct CDR3 sequences, about a third seen once. These receptors are not linked to any known antigen. Sequencing was done on a sample of blood. These receptors all come from a girl aged 2-17 years with multiple sclerosis.

The rearrangement links TRBV19 to TRBJ1-2; perhaps TRBD1 as D (6 bases). This CDR3 contains 15 residues. Trimming stripped 2 bases from V and 4 bases from J, with 14 bases between. The germline V gene has CDR1 LNHDA and CDR2 SQIVND (reference sequence). The CDR3: CASSIMDSGPYGYTF. DNA of the CDR3: TGTGCCAGTAGTATAATGGACAGCGGACCCTATGGCTACACCTTC. Full variable domain (outside the CDR3, taken from reference TRBV19 and TRBJ1-2): DGGITQSPKYLFRKEGQNVTLSCEQNLNHDAMYWYRQDPGQGLRLIYYSQIVNDFQKGDIAEGYSVSREKKESFPLTVTSAQKNPTAFYLCASSIMDSGPYGYTFGSGTRLTVV.

The chain couples TRBV6-4 to TRBJ2-1; D tentatively reads TRBD1 or TRBD2 (5 bases each). In germline, CDR1 is MRHNA, CDR2 SNTAGT. The CDR3 sequence is 15 residues long. Trimming took 0 bases from V and 10 from J, leaving 16 bases between them. The CDR3 protein is CASSDSGDVFDEQFF. The CDR3 nucleotides read TGTGCCAGCAGTGACTCGGGGGATGTCTTTGACGAGCAGTTCTTC.